These 2 T cell receptor beta chains originate from one sample sequenced in a study of shared clonotypes between healthy human individuals. Naive CD8 isolation took CD45RO-negative cells positively selected for CCR7 and excluded terminally differentiated effector memory CD45RA+ cells. Some clones are missing from TCRdb's copy, which holds only in-frame ones; the method was immunoSEQ multiplex PCR. The data hold about 1.9 million clones, with 93% observed a single time. Material: naive CD8+ T cells from PBMCs. The receptors here all came from a man between 18 and 29 years old in good health. Some clones in this sample may be carry-over from other donors' samples.

This clone was observed a single time. The V gene is TRBV19, the J gene TRBJ2-7, with 8 bases lining up with TRBD2. The germline V gene encodes CDR1 LNHDA and CDR2 SQIVND (reference sequence). J lost 2 bases, V lost 5 bases, and 2 bases had no gene match. The CDR3 runs to 13 residues. This CDR3 reads CASSLAGTYEQYF. CDR3 DNA: TGTGCCAGTAGTCTAGCGGGCACCTACGAGCAGTACTTC.

The V gene is TRBV11-2, the J gene TRBJ2-6; D is perhaps TRBD2 (6 bases). Between the trimmed V and J ends, which lost 1 base and 0 bases, there was a span of 13 bases. This CDR3 is built from 18 residues. Germline V gives CDR1 SGHAT, CDR2 FQNNGV. In DNA, the CDR3 is TGTGCCAGCAGCTTAGCGCAGTTCGGGAGCTCTGGGGCCAACGTCCTGACTTTC. Its protein is CASSLAQFGSSGANVLTF.